This paragraph reports one TCR beta chain. The CDR3 spans 14 residues. The germline gives CDR1 SGHNT, CDR2 YYREEE (reference sequence). J gave up 7 bases and V 4 bases, and 10 bases lay outside the gene matches. This sample is drawn from a study of blood T cell repertoires in COVID-19. At the level of the study: Collection of acute and convalescent COVID-19 samples took place in the United States, Italy and Spain. T cells, B-cell-depleted T cells, or PBMCs supplied cDNA or gDNA.

In the original processing: Nucleated cell number was recorded as an estimate derived from reference gene primer amplification. Profiled with immunoSEQ multiplex PCR; TCRdb holds only in-frame clones, not every one. The V and J calls and clone size are taken from that table; D and trimming were inferred from the DNA. The table shows tens of thousands of clones, with 88% occurring only once. What was sequenced was peripheral blood. The sequence derives from a human donor in a cohort sampled during active COVID-19. V gene TRBV5-4 combines with J gene TRBJ1-2; 7 bases are shared with TRBD1. The CDR3 nucleotides read TGTGCCAGCAGCAATCAACAGGGGAGGTCTGGCTACACCTTC. Translation: CASSNQQGRSGYTF.